Below are 9 T cell receptor beta chains sequenced from a single sample in a study of cytomegalovirus exposure and HLA in healthy donors. Vbeta (60) and Jbeta (13) primers were used in the PCR. Profiling relied on immunoSEQ multiplex PCR, and the TCRdb table lists in-frame clones only, not all of them. Of about 200,000 clones listed, 86% are singletons. The sequencing sample was made of PBMCs. The origin of the receptors is a woman aged 25 to 39 in good health and CMV-seronegative.

This clone appeared a few times. The chain carries TRBV18 and TRBJ2-3; 7 positions match TRBD2. There are 15 residues in the CDR3. Germline CDR1 and CDR2: KGHSH and LQKENI. J was trimmed by 3 bases and V by 3 bases; bases with no gene match: 6. CDR3 loop: CASSPRGGGTDTQYF. CDR3 in DNA: TGTGCCAGCTCACCCCGTGGGGGGGGTACAGATACGCAGTATTTT.

This clone was counted once. The V and J genes are TRBV19 and TRBJ1-4; D unresolved. Trimming removed 3 bases from V and 13 bases from J, with 18 bases in between. The CDR3 length is 14 residues. In germline, CDR1 is LNHDA, CDR2 SQIVND (reference sequence). The CDR3, as DNA: TGTGCCAGTAGTATGGGTTTGCGGGAGTCGGGACTGTTTTTT. Translation: CASSMGLRESGLFF.

This clone was counted once. V and J are TRBV28 and TRBJ2-1; D perhaps matches TRBD2 (5 bases). V lost 3 bases and J lost 10, with 16 bases in between. Per germline, CDR1 MDHEN and CDR2 SYDVKM. The CDR3 is made up of 14 amino acids. This chain's CDR3 is CASSFGTRPKEQFF. In nucleotides, the CDR3 is TGTGCCAGCAGTTTCGGTACTAGACCCAAGGAGCAGTTCTTC.

The chain combines TRBV6-1 with TRBJ1-6, with 9 bases fitting TRBD1. V gave up 5 bases and J gave up 9 bases; unmatched junction bases: 8. Germline V lookup: CDR1 MNHNS, CDR2 SASEGT. CDR3 size: 15 residues. CDR3 residues: CASSQDRGMPSPLHF. The CDR3 nucleotides read TGTGCCAGCAGTCAGGACAGGGGCATGCCTTCACCCCTCCACTTT.

The chain is built from TRBV27 and TRBJ2-7, with 7 nucleotides matching TRBD1. There are 16 residues in the CDR3. Per the germline V gene, CDR1 is MNHEY and CDR2 is SMNVEV (reference sequence). Losses at the gene ends were 0 bases for V and 0 bases for J; bases not matched to a gene: 5. The CDR3: CASSLSQGDLSYEQYF. The CDR3 coding sequence is TGTGCCAGCAGTTTATCTCAGGGGGACCTCTCCTACGAGCAGTACTTC.

The chain couples TRBV10-1 to TRBJ1-1; D is undetermined. CDR3 length equals 15 residues. Germline CDR1 reads WNHNN; CDR2 reads SYGVQD (reference sequence). The ends were cut back, 2 bases at V and 0 bases at J, with 10 bases in the middle. This chain's CDR3 is CASSETPGMNTEAFF. The CDR3 nucleotides read TGCGCCAGCAGTGAGACCCCGGGGATGAACACTGAAGCTTTCTTT.

V is TRBV2 and J is TRBJ1-2; TRBD1 aligns across 7 bases. Germline trimming cut 3 bases from V and 11 bases from J; bases unmatched to any gene: 9. CDR1 is SNHLY, CDR2 FYNNEI, per germline. This CDR3 contains 13 residues. The CDR3 region has the DNA TGTGCCAGCAGTGATATCGAAGGGGGCAGGTACACCTTC. Translating it yields CASSDIEGGRYTF.

This clone turned up a few times. This chain joins TRBV5-6 and TRBJ2-7, with D maybe TRBD2 (6 bases). Trimming removed 2 bases from V and 0 bases from J, with 15 bases in between. There are 16 residues in the CDR3. The V gene's germline CDR1 is SGHDT and CDR2 YYEEEE. The CDR3 DNA reads as TGTGCCAGCAGCTTATGGGACTGGGGGGACTCCTACGAGCAGTACTTC. Its protein product is CASSLWDWGDSYEQYF.

This clone appeared a single time. The rearrangement uses TRBV29-1 and TRBJ2-6; TRBD2 might be the D (5 bases). The CDR3 spans 12 residues. V was shortened by 7 bases and J by 1 base, with 5 bases between the two germline ends. Per the germline V gene, CDR1 is SQVTM and CDR2 is ANQGSEA. The CDR3 sequence: CSAGSGANVLTF. DNA for the CDR3: TGCAGCGCGGGGTCTGGGGCCAACGTCCTGACTTTC.